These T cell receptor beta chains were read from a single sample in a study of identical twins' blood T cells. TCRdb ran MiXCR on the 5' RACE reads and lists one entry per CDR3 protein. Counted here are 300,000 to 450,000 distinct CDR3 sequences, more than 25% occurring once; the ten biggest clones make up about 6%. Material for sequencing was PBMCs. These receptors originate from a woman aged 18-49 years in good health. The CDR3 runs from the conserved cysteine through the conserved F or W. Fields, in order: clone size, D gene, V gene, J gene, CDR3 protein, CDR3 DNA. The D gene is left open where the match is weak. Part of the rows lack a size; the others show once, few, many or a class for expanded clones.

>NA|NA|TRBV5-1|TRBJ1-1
CASSFYPRDTEAFF
TGCGCCAGCAGCTTTTACCCTCGGGACACTGAAGCTTTCTTT
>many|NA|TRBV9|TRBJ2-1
CASSVGDYGEQFF
TGTGCCAGCAGCGTAGGAGATTACGGTGAGCAGTTCTTC
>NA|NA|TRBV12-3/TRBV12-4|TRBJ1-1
CASNTQGMHTEAFF
TGTGCCAGCAACACCCAGGGTATGCACACTGAAGCTTTCTTT
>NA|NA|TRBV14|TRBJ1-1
CASSPLGLSTEAFF
TGTGCCAGCAGCCCTTTGGGGCTGAGCACTGAAGCTTTCTTT
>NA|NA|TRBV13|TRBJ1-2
CASSLQLGIYGYTF
TGTGCCAGCAGCTTACAGCTGGGGATCTATGGCTACACCTTC
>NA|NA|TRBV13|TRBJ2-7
CASSLTGQPYEQYF
TGTGCCAGCAGCCTGACTGGACAACCCTACGAGCAGTACTTC
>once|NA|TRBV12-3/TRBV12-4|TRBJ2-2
CASNLKGGGTGELFF
TGTGCCAGCAACCTAAAAGGAGGGGGCACCGGGGAGCTGTTTTTT
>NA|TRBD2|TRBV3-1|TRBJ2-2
CASSQDLAGDSTGEPFF
TGTGCCAGCAGCCAAGACTTAGCGGGAGATTCCACCGGGGAGCCGTTTTTT
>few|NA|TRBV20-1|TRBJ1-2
CSASPGPGGAYGYTF
TGCAGTGCTAGCCCCGGTCCCGGGGGGGCCTATGGCTACACCTTC
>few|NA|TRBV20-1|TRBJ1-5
CSAGRTGTRFSQPQHF
TGCAGTGCCGGAAGGACCGGGACAAGGTTCTCTCAGCCCCAGCATTTT
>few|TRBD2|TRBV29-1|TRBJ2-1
CSVEGGRGNEQFF
TGCAGCGTTGAGGGCGGGAGAGGGAATGAGCAGTTCTTC
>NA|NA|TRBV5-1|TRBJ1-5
CASSTGTVNQPQHF
TGCGCCAGCAGTACCGGGACTGTGAATCAGCCCCAGCATTTT
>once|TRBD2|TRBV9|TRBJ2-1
CASSVNPGLAGVEQFF
TGTGCCAGCAGCGTAAATCCTGGACTAGCGGGAGTTGAGCAGTTCTTC
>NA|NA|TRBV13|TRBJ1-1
CASSALLNTEAFF
TGTGCCAGCAGCGCTCTTCTGAACACTGAAGCTTTCTTT
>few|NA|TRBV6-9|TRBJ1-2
CASLRTHTNRGYTF
TGTGCCAGCCTCCGGACACACACCAACCGCGGCTACACCTTC
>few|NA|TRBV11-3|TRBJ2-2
CASSRTGIYSGELFF
TGTGCCAGCAGCCGAACAGGGATATACTCCGGGGAGCTGTTTTTT
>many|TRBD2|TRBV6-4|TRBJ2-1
CASSDGTSGGNEQFF
TGTGCCAGCAGTGACGGGACTAGCGGGGGCAATGAGCAGTTCTTC
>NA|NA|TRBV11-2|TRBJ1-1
CASSLDPVDAEAFF
TGTGCCAGCAGCTTAGATCCGGTGGACGCTGAAGCTTTCTTT
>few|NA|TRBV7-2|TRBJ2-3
CASSPPFGITDTQYF
TGTGCCAGCAGCCCCCCGTTTGGGATCACAGATACGCAGTATTTT
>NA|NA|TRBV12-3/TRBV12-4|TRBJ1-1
CASSLPPGGQIEAFF
TGTGCCAGCAGTTTACCCCCCGGTGGACAGATTGAAGCTTTCTTT
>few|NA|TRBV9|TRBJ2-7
CASSVEGTSGNQYF
TGTGCCAGCAGCGTAGAGGGGACTTCGGGGAACCAGTACTTC
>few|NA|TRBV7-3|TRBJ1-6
CASSSIPRAPETSLHF
TGTGCCAGCAGCTCCATACCCCGGGCTCCTGAAACTTCCCTCCACTTT
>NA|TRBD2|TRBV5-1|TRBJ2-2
CASSLGRLAGVTGELFF
TGCGCCAGCAGCTTAGGACGTCTAGCGGGAGTAACCGGGGAGCTGTTTTTT
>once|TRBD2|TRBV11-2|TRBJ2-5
CASSWGGTTQETQYF
TGTGCCAGCAGCTGGGGGGGGACTACCCAAGAGACCCAGTACTTC
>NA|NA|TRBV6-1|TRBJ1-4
CASIGGEKLFF
TGTGCCAGCATCGGAGGTGAAAAACTGTTTTTT
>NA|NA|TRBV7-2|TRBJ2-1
CASSLVIRAEQFF
TGTGCCAGCAGCTTAGTCATAAGGGCAGAGCAGTTCTTC
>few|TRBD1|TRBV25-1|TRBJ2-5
CASSLTGQRETQYF
TGTGCCAGCAGTCTAACGGGACAGCGGGAGACCCAGTACTTC
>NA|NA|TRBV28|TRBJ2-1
CTSSFGLSEQFF
TGTACCAGCAGTTTCGGGCTAAGTGAGCAGTTCTTC
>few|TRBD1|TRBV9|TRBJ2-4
CASSVGQKNIQYF
TGTGCCAGCAGCGTGGGACAGAAAAACATTCAGTACTTC
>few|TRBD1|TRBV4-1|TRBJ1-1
CASSQRVQGAGANTEAFF
TGCGCCAGCAGCCAACGGGTACAGGGGGCAGGCGCGAACACTGAAGCTTTCTTT
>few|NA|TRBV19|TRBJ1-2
CASSFRSREVRHYGYTF
TGTGCCAGTAGTTTTCGGTCCCGGGAGGTTCGGCACTATGGCTACACCTTC